The clone carrying this T cell receptor beta chain was detected ten times or more. Described time point: longitudinal time-point 2. This sample is drawn from a study of neurological immune-mediated disorders. One entry per CDR3 protein results from TCRdb running MiXCR on the 5' RACE reads. The sample records tens of thousands of distinct CDR3 sequences, around an eighth being singletons. Source material: PBMCs. The receptor was isolated from a woman aged 40 to 55 in good health.

The CDR3 DNA reads as TGCGCCAGCAGCCTAGACAGGCCGGTGGAAGAGACCCAGTACTTC. This sequence encodes CASSLDRPVEETQYF. The chain uses TRBV5-1 and TRBJ2-5; weak D call: TRBD1 (6 bases). Germline V gene sequence: CDR1 SGHRS, CDR2 YFSETQ. The CDR3 extends over 15 amino acids. V was cut by 4 bases and J by 3 bases, with 16 bases left in between. Combining the CDR3 with reference TRBV5-1 and TRBJ2-5 gives the whole variable domain KAGVTQTPRYLIKTRGQQVTLSCSPISGHRSVSWYQQTPGQGLQFLFEYFSETQRNKGNFPGRFSGRQFSNSRSEMNVSTLELGDSALYLCASSLDRPVEETQYFGPGTRLLVL.